A selection of T cell receptor beta chains follows, all from one sample in a study of control samples from healthy donors and cancer patients. The table came from immunoSEQ multiplex PCR; TCRdb's copy has only in-frame clones and leaves some out. Of some 130,000 clones detected, about 95% appear once; the ten largest clones hold 3.6%. Source material: blood. The receptors were sampled from a man aged 25-40 years in good health. CDR3s include the opening cysteine and the closing phenylalanine or tryptophan. D genes are given only for firm matches. A clone size is listed for some rows: how often the clone was seen (once, few, many), or a class if it is expanded.

>.|TRBD2|TRBV4-3|TRBJ2-5
TGCGCCAGCAGCCAATCATTAGCTAGCGGGGGGGCTGGTGAGACCCAGTACTTC
CASSQSLASGGAGETQYF
>.|.|TRBV7-9|TRBJ1-5
TGTGCCAGCAGCACAGGGAGAGTGCCCCAGCATTTT
CASSTGRVPQHF
>.|.|TRBV4-2|TRBJ1-1
TGTGCCAGCAGCCAAGACTCCTACTACGGGGGGACTGAAGCTTTCTTT
CASSQDSYYGGTEAFF
>.|TRBD2|TRBV6-5|TRBJ2-7
TGTGCCAGCAGGCGAGGGACTAGTGCCTACGAGCAGTACTTC
CASRRGTSAYEQYF
>.|.|TRBV5-1|TRBJ2-1
TGCGCCAGCAGCTTGAGGGGCCCCACGTACACCTACAATGAGCAGTTCTTC
CASSLRGPTYTYNEQFF
>.|.|TRBV5-4|TRBJ2-2
TGTGCCAGCAGCATGCTAGACGGATCCACCGGGGAGCTGTTTTTT
CASSMLDGSTGELFF
>.|.|TRBV7-2|TRBJ2-5
TGTGCCAGCAGCTTAGCTGGTCAGAAAGAGACCCAGTACTTC
CASSLAGQKETQYF
>.|.|TRBV11-2|TRBJ1-4
TGTGCCAGCAGCTCCATTGGGGCTAATGAAAAACTGTTTTTT
CASSSIGANEKLFF
>.|.|TRBV6-2/TRBV6-3|TRBJ1-6
TGTGCCAGCAGTTACCAACCGGGGTATAATTCACCCCTCCACTTT
CASSYQPGYNSPLHF
>.|.|TRBV20-1|TRBJ2-1
TGCAGTGCTAGTAGCAGAAACAATGAGCAGTTCTTC
CSASSRNNEQFF
>.|.|TRBV6-5|TRBJ1-1
TGTGCCAGCAGTTACTCAAATTTGGGGTCGGAAACTGAAGCTTTCTTT
CASSYSNLGSETEAFF
>.|.|TRBV5-4|TRBJ2-1
TGTGCCAGCAGCTTGGGCAGGAGCTCCTACAATGAGCAGTTCTTC
CASSLGRSSYNEQFF
>.|.|TRBV30|TRBJ1-2
TGTGTTGAGGAGGGATCCGGAGCTAACTATGGCTACACCTTC
CVEEGSGANYGYTF
>.|.|TRBV7-2|TRBJ1-4
TGTGCCAGCAGCTTAGGCCTTGGGACAACTAATGAAAAACTGTTTTTT
CASSLGLGTTNEKLFF
>.|.|TRBV3-1/TRBV3-2|TRBJ1-1
TGTGCCAGCAGCCAGGTAGGGGTAGATACTGAAGCTTTCTTT
CASSQVGVDTEAFF
>.|TRBD2|TRBV11-2|TRBJ2-1
TGTGCCAGCAGCTGGAGCGGGGGGTCCAGCAATGAGCAGTTCTTC
CASSWSGGSSNEQFF
>.|.|TRBV30|TRBJ1-1
TGTGCCTGGAGTCTTTGGACGGATGACACTGAAGCTTTCTTT
CAWSLWTDDTEAFF
>.|TRBD1|TRBV12-5|TRBJ1-6
TGTGCTAGTGGTACAGGGGGGAGTACTACCTCTGGGGGCTATAATTCACCCCTCCACTTT
CASGTGGSTTSGGYNSPLHF
>.|.|TRBV5-4|TRBJ2-1
TGTGCCAGCAGCTTTGGGGGGGCTGGCGCCAATGAGCAGTTCTTC
CASSFGGAGANEQFF
>.|TRBD1|TRBV25-1|TRBJ2-7
TGTGCCAGCAGTGGCCTTGGACAGGGCTCCTACGAGCAGTACTTC
CASSGLGQGSYEQYF
>.|.|TRBV4-1|TRBJ1-6
TGCGCCAGCAGCCAAGAGACACTTGTAAGGTCCTATAATTCACCCCTCCACTTT
CASSQETLVRSYNSPLHF
>once|.|TRBV3-1/TRBV3-2|TRBJ1-5
TGTGCCAGCAGCCTTGGGGGACAAGCCCAGCATTTT
CASSLGGQAQHF